The 24 T cell receptor beta chains in this list originate from one sample, sequenced in a study of identical twins. TCRdb reprocessed the 5' RACE reads via MiXCR and lists one record per CDR3 protein. The sample carries a few hundred thousand distinct CDR3 sequences, more than 9.5% recorded once. These data also featured in a second study, about yellow fever vaccine responses in identical twins.

Material for sequencing was memory (CD45RO+) T cells sorted from blood. The receptors were sampled from a woman under 30 in good health.

The table lists this clonotype with a few counts. The chain combines TRBV9 with TRBJ2-5; D is ambiguous. V dropped 2 bases and J dropped 7 bases, with 15 bases sitting between them. CDR1 and CDR2 from the germline V gene are SGDLS and YYNGEE. The CDR3 is 14 amino acids. CDR3 sequence reads: CASSVTGEVGTQYF. The CDR3 bases are TGTGCCAGCAGCGTTACCGGCGAAGTCGGGACCCAGTACTTC. The full variable domain, in which reference TRBV9 and TRBJ2-5 provide the parts outside the CDR3, is DSGVTQTPKHLITATGQRVTLRCSPRSGDLSVYWYQQSLDQGLQFLIQYYNGEERAKGNILERFSAQQFPDLHSELNLSSLELGDSALYFCASSVTGEVGTQYFGPGTRLLVL.

This clonotype was seen more than once but under ten times. V is TRBV11-2 and J is TRBJ2-3; TRBD2 matches at 9 bases. CDR3 length: 15 amino acids. The V and J ends lost 2 bases and 14 bases, in that order; junction bases with no gene match: 14. CDR1 and CDR2 from the germline V gene are SGHAT and FQNNGV. CDR3 nucleotides: TGTGCCAGCAGCTTATCGGGTAGGGCGGGAGGGCCGTCGTATTTT. Amino acids: CASSLSGRAGGPSYF.

In its sample, this clonotype was seen many times. This chain joins TRBV20-1 and TRBJ2-7; 7 bases line up with TRBD2. This CDR3 is built from 13 residues. CDR1 and CDR2 from the germline V gene are DFQATT and SNEGSKA (reference sequence). The trim removed 0 bases at V and 7 bases at J, leaving 6 bases unmatched. CDR3 DNA sequence: TGCAGTGCTAGAGATCGGCGGGAGTATGAGCAGTACTTC. This codes for CSARDRREYEQYF.

The rearrangement uses TRBV11-1 and TRBJ2-6, with a tentative D call TRBD2 (7 bases). V was pared by 2 bases and J by 1 base, with 21 bases between. Germline V gives CDR1 SGHAT, CDR2 FQDESV (reference sequence). The CDR3 sequence is 20 residues long. The CDR3 sequence: CASSLRDGEGDRSGANVLTF. The CDR3 DNA reads TGTGCCAGCAGCTTAAGGGACGGGGAGGGGGATAGGTCTGGGGCCAACGTCCTGACTTTC.

The table lists this clonotype with a few counts. The chain combines TRBV20-1 with TRBJ1-6, with a possible D match to TRBD1 (5 bases). Germline lookup yields CDR1 DFQATT and CDR2 SNEGSKA (reference sequence). This CDR3 contains 13 residues. Trimming left V 0 bases short and J 14 bases short, with 14 bases between. CDR3 DNA: TGCAGTGCTAGAGATCAGGGCTTGATGGCCCTCCACTTT. Its translation: CSARDQGLMALHF.

In this sample, this clonotype turned up many times. V usage is TRBV7-2 and J usage is TRBJ1-3, with TRBD1 as a possible D gene (6 bases). The length of the CDR3 is 16 residues. Germline CDR1 and CDR2: SGHTA and FQGNSA. The V end lost 5 bases, the J end lost 0 bases, and 14 bases lay between the germline ends. As DNA, the CDR3 is TGTGCCAGCAGCCTTAAAACGGGACACTCTGGAAACACCATATATTTT. Protein: CASSLKTGHSGNTIYF.

The chain employs TRBV20-1 and TRBJ2-1; 11 nucleotides agree with TRBD2. This CDR3 contains 17 residues. The germline V gene encodes CDR1 DFQATT and CDR2 SNEGSKA (reference sequence). The V gene end was trimmed by 0 bases and the J gene end by 3 bases; junction bases not matched to a gene: 7. The CDR3 DNA sequence: TGCAGTGCTAGAGAGGTTCAAGGACTAGCGGGCTACAATGAGCAGTTCTTC. Amino acids: CSAREVQGLAGYNEQFF.

This clonotype was observed a handful of times. The V and J genes are TRBV15 and TRBJ1-4, with TRBD1 matching over 7 bases. Looked up from germline, CDR1 is LNHNV and CDR2 is YYDKDF (reference sequence). The CDR3 is 16 amino acids. Trimming cost V 3 bases and J 10 bases; bases outside gene matches: 14. The CDR3 DNA reads TGTGCCACCAGCAGCCGGGACAGCCAGTCGCCCGGAAAACTGTTTTTT. Encoded protein: CATSSRDSQSPGKLFF.

The table lists this clonotype with a few counts. This chain joins TRBV7-2 and TRBJ2-1; 11 bases agree with TRBD2. The germline CDR1 and CDR2 sequences are SGHTA and FQGNSA. The CDR3 consists of 18 residues. Unmatched junction bases numbered 6, after V lost 2 bases and J lost 0 bases. CDR3 residues: CASSLSASGGSSYNEQFF. Written as DNA, the CDR3 is TGTGCCAGCAGCTTATCGGCTAGCGGGGGGAGCTCCTACAATGAGCAGTTCTTC.

This clonotype was counted only a few times. The V call is TRBV18, the J call TRBJ2-3; 13 bases map to TRBD2. The junction had 7 bases not matched to a gene; V was cut back by 5 bases and J by 8 bases. CDR3 length: 15 amino acids. CDR1 KGHSH and CDR2 LQKENI come from the germline V gene. CDR3 protein: CASSSTSGGAPTQYF. CDR3 in DNA: TGTGCCAGCTCATCCACTAGCGGGGGGGCGCCTACGCAGTATTTT.

This clonotype came up many times. Here the CDR3 DNA reads TGTGCCAGCAGCCCCCTCCAGGGCAAGAGCACTGAAGCTTTCTTT. Its translation: CASSPLQGKSTEAFF. The V call is TRBV14, the J call TRBJ1-1, with D perhaps matching TRBD1 (5 bases). Germline loops: CDR1 SGHDN, CDR2 FVKESK. This CDR3 is built from 15 residues. V shed 4 bases and J shed 4 bases, with 16 bases lying between them.

This clonotype was found a few times. The chain joins TRBV5-1 to TRBJ2-1; possible D gene TRBD1, 5 bases. Trimming shortened V by 4 bases and J by 0 bases, and 11 bases separated the two germline ends. The CDR3 has 15 amino acids. Germline CDR1 is SGHRS and CDR2 is YFSETQ. The CDR3 sequence is CASSRDSSSYNEQFF. CDR3 DNA: TGCGCCAGCAGCCGAGACAGTAGCTCCTACAATGAGCAGTTCTTC.

This chain uses TRBV20-1 with TRBJ2-3; no firm D call. Trimming shortened V by 0 bases and J by 5 bases, and 12 bases separated the two germline ends. The V gene's germline CDR1 is DFQATT and CDR2 SNEGSKA (reference sequence). The CDR3 is made up of 14 amino acids. The CDR3 spells CSARESKALDTQYF. CDR3 bases: TGCAGTGCTAGAGAATCAAAAGCGTTAGATACGCAGTATTTT.

This clonotype was detected only a few times. The chain has TRBV27 and TRBJ2-5; TRBD1 is a possible D gene (5 bases). With 5 bases removed from V and 4 bases from J, the gap between germline ends came to 11 bases. The CDR3 has 13 amino acids. Germline V CDR1 and CDR2: MNHEY, SMNVEV (reference sequence). The CDR3 region has the DNA TGTGCCAGCAGTCCCCGAACAGGAGAGACCCAGTACTTC. Amino acids: CASSPRTGETQYF.

This clonotype occurred a few times. The chain couples TRBV7-2 to TRBJ1-4; 10 bases match TRBD1. There are 15 residues in the CDR3. J gave up 10 bases and V 2 bases, and 7 bases lay outside the gene matches. Germline CDR1 and CDR2: SGHTA and FQGNSA. The CDR3 reads CASSLRPGQGGKLFF. The CDR3 nucleotides read TGTGCCAGCAGCTTACGACCTGGACAGGGGGGAAAACTGTTTTTT.

J is TRBJ2-1 and V is TRBV11-1; 10 bases align to TRBD1. The ends lost 5 bases at V and 5 bases at J; junction bases unmatched: 9. This CDR3 has 16 residues. Germline-derived CDR1 and CDR2 are SGHAT and FQDESV (reference sequence). The CDR3 region is CASSKGRDRGNNEQFF. CDR3 coding DNA: TGTGCCAGCAGCAAGGGACGGGACAGGGGTAACAATGAGCAGTTCTTC.

This clonotype was seen a few times. V is TRBV3-1 and J is TRBJ1-6, with D unclear. V lost 1 base to trimming and J lost 10 bases, with 8 bases between them. Germline lookup yields CDR1 LGHDT and CDR2 YNNKEL (reference sequence). This CDR3 has 13 amino acids. This chain's CDR3 is CASSQGWGSPLHF. For the CDR3, the DNA is TGTGCCAGCAGCCAAGGGTGGGGATCACCCCTCCACTTT.

The chain uses TRBV7-9 and TRBJ1-4; D remains unclear. Per the germline V gene, CDR1 is SEHNR and CDR2 is FQNEAQ (reference sequence). V gave up 3 bases and J gave up 8 bases, with 10 bases separating them. This CDR3 contains 13 residues. The CDR3 region is CASSFPGVEKLFF. The CDR3 region has the DNA TGTGCCAGCAGCTTTCCCGGGGTCGAAAAACTGTTTTTT. Combining the CDR3 with reference TRBV7-9 and TRBJ1-4 gives the whole variable domain DTGVSQNPRHKITKRGQNVTFRCDPISEHNRLYWYRQTLGQGPEFLTYFQNEAQLEKSRLLSDRFSAERPKGSFSTLEIQRTEQGDSAMYLCASSFPGVEKLFFGSGTQLSVL.

The V and J genes are TRBV7-2 and TRBJ2-7; D unresolved. This CDR3 has 13 residues. Germline CDR1 SGHTA, CDR2 FQGNSA. Trimming stripped 1 base from V and 5 bases from J, with 9 bases between. The CDR3 loop is CASSLGQRDEQYF. The CDR3 bases are TGTGCCAGCAGCTTAGGACAAAGGGACGAGCAGTACTTC. Looking up the rest from reference TRBV7-2 and TRBJ2-7 gives the full variable domain: GAGVSQSPSNKVTEKGKDVELRCDPISGHTALYWYRQSLGQGLEFLIYFQGNSAPDKSGLPSDRFSAERTGGSVSTLTIQRTQQEDSAVYLCASSLGQRDEQYFGPGTRLTVT.

In nucleotides, the CDR3 is TGTGCCAGCAGTATTTACAGGGCCACTGAAGCTTTCTTT. This codes for CASSIYRATEAFF. The chain is built from TRBV6-1 and TRBJ1-1; a weak D match, TRBD1 (6 bases). The CDR3 runs to 13 residues. Germline V gives CDR1 MNHNS, CDR2 SASEGT. Between the trimmed V and J ends, which lost 5 bases and 4 bases, there was a span of 11 bases.

This clonotype occurred a few times. The genes are TRBV15 and TRBJ1-1, with D maybe TRBD1 (5 bases). Germline V gene lookup returns CDR1 LNHNV and CDR2 YYDKDF (reference sequence). The CDR3 is 13 amino acids. Trimming removed 3 bases from V and 3 bases from J, with 8 bases in between. The CDR3 nucleotides are TGTGCCACCAGCAGTCAGGGTGACACTGAAGCTTTCTTT. This sequence encodes CATSSQGDTEAFF.

This clonotype was recorded at least ten times. The chain has TRBV14 and TRBJ2-1, with 10 bases lining up with TRBD2. Germline values: CDR1 SGHDN, CDR2 FVKESK. The CDR3 consists of 13 residues. V trimming: 4 bases; J trimming: 10 bases; junction bases outside the gene matches: 4. CDR3 in DNA: TGTGCCAGCAGCCCGGGACTAGCGAGGGAGCAGTTCTTC. Translation gives CASSPGLAREQFF. The entire variable domain, with the rest obtained from reference TRBV14 and TRBJ2-1, is as follows: EAGVTQFPSHSVIEKGQTVTLRCDPISGHDNLYWYRRVMGKEIKFLLHFVKESKQDESGMPNNRFLAERTGGTYSTLKVQPAELEDSGVYFCASSPGLAREQFFGPGTRLTVL.

This clonotype was picked up a small number of times. The chain is built from TRBV28 and TRBJ1-2; 12 nucleotides agree with TRBD1. This CDR3 has 13 residues. Germline V gene lookup returns CDR1 MDHEN and CDR2 SYDVKM. Trimming took 8 bases from V and 9 from J; bases not matched to a gene: 7. CDR3 amino acids: CASGTGGPYRYTF. The DNA of the CDR3 is TGTGCCAGCGGGACAGGGGGCCCTTATCGCTACACCTTC.

There are many counts of this clonotype. The rearrangement uses TRBV29-1 and TRBJ1-1, with 7 bases aligning to TRBD1. With V trimmed by 7 bases and J by 5 bases, 10 bases remained unmatched. The CDR3 sequence is 13 residues long. Germline CDR1 and CDR2: SQVTM and ANQGSEA. Here the CDR3 reads CSAMVQGGTEAFF. For the CDR3, the DNA is TGCAGCGCCATGGTCCAGGGGGGGACTGAAGCTTTCTTT.